This paragraph covers one TCR beta chain sequence. Per the original methods: Reference gene primer amplification yielded estimated nucleated cell counts. Clones were sequenced by immunoSEQ multiplex PCR, and TCRdb holds only the in-frame ones, with some missing. V and J calls and clone size are copied from that table; D and trimming were computed from the DNA. The table includes 110,000 or so clones, approximately 90% detected once. The CDR3 has 14 residues. Germline V lookup: CDR1 SGDLS, CDR2 YYNGEE. Trimming pared 3 bases from V and 0 bases from J, leaving 8 bases between. This entry belongs to a study of blood T cell repertoires in COVID-19. For the study at large: Some COVID-19 samples were acute and others convalescent; all came from the United States, Italy and Spain. Nucleic acid was either cDNA or gDNA, and it came from T cells, B-cell-depleted T cells, or PBMCs.

The receptor was isolated from a woman in her seventies who had recovered from COVID-19. Sequenced sample: peripheral blood. The V gene is TRBV9, the J gene TRBJ2-3; maybe TRBD1 (6 bases). CDR3 protein: CASSATGSTDTQYF. For the CDR3, the DNA is TGTGCCAGCAGCGCCACAGGGAGCACAGATACGCAGTATTTT.